Each of the 2 T cell receptor beta chains below was sequenced from the same sample in a study of shared clonotypes between healthy human individuals (dated by TCRdb to the early 2020s). Libraries came from the immunoSEQ multiplex PCR assay. TCRdb mirrors the immuneACCESS table, restricted to in-frame sequences. Some clones are absent from its copies; in checked studies, under half trace to an unresolved V gene, and the reason for the others is unknown. This sample holds approximately 2,000,000 clones; 85% to 95% were observed only once. Together, the top ten hold 0.37% of the sample. What was sequenced was naive CD4+ T cells from PBMCs. The sample's cell subset or site label, in plain terms: CD45RA+ positively selected. The receptor source for this set is a man younger than 30 in good health. Some clones in this sample may be carry-over from other donors' samples.

The chain is built from TRBV5-8 and TRBJ2-3; 12 positions match TRBD2. This CDR3 has 16 residues. The J segment lost 6 bases and the V segment lost 4 bases, leaving 9 bases of the junction unmatched. Germline assignment: CDR1 SGHTS and CDR2 YDEGEE. The CDR3 nucleotides are TGTGCCAGCAGCACGGGACTAGCGGGCCCGGCGGATACGCAGTATTTT. Its translation: CASSTGLAGPADTQYF. Supplemented by reference TRBV5-8 and TRBJ2-3, the full variable domain reads EAGVTQSPTHLIKTRGQQATLRCSPISGHTSVYWYQQALGLGLQFLLWYDEGEERNRGNFPPRFSGRQFPNYSSELNVNALELEDSALYLCASSTGLAGPADTQYFGPGTRLTVL.

The rearrangement joins TRBV27 to TRBJ2-2; a weak D match, TRBD1 (6 bases). This CDR3 is 14 amino acids long. The V end was cut by 10 bases, the J end by 0 bases, with 12 bases between. Germline V gene data show CDR1 as MNHEY and CDR2 as SMNVEV (reference sequence). CDR3 nucleotides: TGTGCCAACACGGGACATTCGAACACCGGGGAGCTGTTTTTT. This gives the protein CANTGHSNTGELFF.